This TCR beta chain is from a study of radiation and T cells in renal cell carcinoma (dated by TCRdb to 2019 to 2021). About the investigation overall: In total, some 50 samples underwent TCR beta sequencing: about 25 tumors plus 27 peripheral blood samples. The final blood draw was performed at 4 weeks after radiation, at the same time as nephrectomy. Across all 50 or so samples, 3,800,000 or so unique CDR3 nucleotide sequences encoding 2,658,974 unique CDR3 amino acid sequences were identified.

CDR1 and CDR2 are read off the germline V gene as SGHTA and FQGNSA. The CDR3 starts with the cysteine, ends with the phenylalanine, and has 16 residues. CDR3 DNA is the only sequence kept; it has 48 bases, read in frame from the first base. Trimmed from V: 4 bases; trimmed from J: 3 bases; junction bases lacking a gene match: 6. The research as a whole found: No pretreatment tumor biopsies were available, so the baseline intratumoral presence of clonotypes could not be determined. With a single-armed trial design, the study had no way to address how radiation dose or scheduling affects the TCR repertoire. Tracking of blood repertoire dynamics stopped at four to five weeks after treatment, with no follow-up past that point. An increase in top tumor clonotypes in blood was observed from baseline to 2 weeks post-radiation, followed by contraction by 4 weeks, which was taken to suggest transient expansion of tumor-resident clones.

Regarding this clone: There is no known antigen for this receptor. Qualities for individual bases were not recorded, and no much larger clone is one base off.

In the paper's terms, the time point label means: blood 4 weeks post-SBRT, at nephrectomy. The sample's treatment or condition label is to be understood as: 15 Gy SBRT to primary tumor, nephrectomy 4 weeks later. The samples were obtained from a clinical trial, where primary renal cell carcinomas were treated with 15 Gy stereotactic body radiation therapy and then removed by nephrectomy 4 weeks afterward. Serial peripheral blood from radiation-treated patients was sampled at baseline, 2 weeks and 4 weeks after SBRT to track tumor-enriched clonotypes. Renal cell carcinoma with clear cell pathology was present in all patients. Genomic DNA for TCR sequencing was prepared using the QIAamp DNA Blood Mini Kit (Qiagen). The analyses included just those samples that passed every quality control check. Following the manufacturer's recommendations, the immunoSEQ kit was used to generate TCR beta libraries from genomic DNA. For library preparation, a first multiplex PCR was performed with proprietary primers, followed by a second PCR in which unique barcodes were added, and bead cleanups were performed after each round. A kit-provided positive control reaction and a negative control reaction were included in every sample batch. The final libraries underwent checking on an Agilent 4200 TapeStation D1000 ScreenTape, volumetric pooling, and quantification by qPCR. Sequencing was performed on an Illumina NextSeq500 using a MidOutput 150-cycle cartridge, with 156 Read1 cycles, 15 Index1 cycles, and the kit custom primers. The pooled library was loaded at approximately 1 pM, with an approximately 20% PhiX control spiked in. In the original analysis: Vendor-processed data were analyzed in R, and a clonotype was defined as all T cells sharing the same CDR3 nucleotide sequence. For clone abundance analyses, frequencies were normalized to the 10,000 most abundant clones in each sample. Public T cell clones, averaging fewer than five per sample, were removed before analysis. Tumor-enriched and baseline blood-enriched clonotypes were defined by at least a 32-fold difference in abundance between compartments. A beta-binomial differential abundance model was used to identify clonotypes that expanded or contracted between blood time points. Tumor-blood repertoire similarity was measured with the Baroni-Urbani and Buser coefficient, and groups were compared using two-tailed Wilcoxon tests in R. Drawn from immuneACCESS, this table holds only the in-frame rearrangements with V and J called that TCRdb kept. Clones are partly lost; checked studies trace under half to an unresolved V gene and leave the rest unexplained. The V and J calls and clone size are taken from that table; D and trimming were inferred from the DNA. This sample has 75,000 to 90,000 clones in its table, and 80% to 90% of those were observed once. The leading ten clones occupy over 5.5% of the sample.

Material: blood, obtained from a patient whose treatment included radiotherapy and nephrectomy. The sequence came from a woman in her 70s with renal cell carcinoma. The chain links TRBV7-2 with TRBJ2-3, and 11 junction bases match TRBD2. The CDR3 loop reads CASSSGTSGSTDTQYF. In nucleotide form, the sequence is TGTGCCAGCAGCTCCGGGACTAGCGGTTCTACAGATACGCAGTATTTT.